This TCR beta chain was profiled in a study of regulatory and conventional T cells in RAG deficiency. Notes on the study in general: Shannon entropy fell and Simpson indices rose in RAG-deficient patients.

Genomic DNA came from blood conventional CD4+ T cells gated CD25-low CD127-high. The CDR3 is 13 amino acids in total, end residues counted. Germline values: CDR1 LNHNV, CDR2 YYDKDF (reference sequence). Details on this clone: The antigen is undetermined. No conserved phenylalanine or tryptophan is present at the end of the CDR3, so a read error is the likely explanation. The limits of the CDR3 on the DNA are not certain, so only TCRdb's listed CDR3 is given.

The table came from immunoSEQ multiplex PCR; TCRdb's copy has only in-frame clones and leaves some out. The table has 45,000 or so clones, more than 80% seen once. The sample also formed part of further work on regulatory T cells. As that report states: The primer mix had 52 TRBV and 13 TRBJ primers.

The source material was CD4+ effector T cells sorted from blood. The J gene is TRBJ1-1, the V gene TRBV15. The sequence was obtained from a human donor in good health. CDR3 loop: CATSRDGGVGTQV.